The 24 T cell receptor beta chains below all came from one sample that was sequenced in a study of blood T cell repertoires in COVID-19. Clones were read by immunoSEQ multiplex PCR, and TCRdb kept only the in-frame ones, dropping some. The table lists some 230,000 clones, roughly 85% of them singletons, with around 2.9% in the top ten. Material for sequencing was peripheral blood. All receptors come from a man in his forties or fifties who had recovered from COVID-19.

The chain recombines TRBV10-1 with TRBJ2-1; TRBD2 agrees at 7 bases. Germline trimming cut 4 bases from V and 7 bases from J; bases unmatched to any gene: 13. The CDR3 runs to 16 residues. Germline assignment: CDR1 WNHNN and CDR2 SYGVQD (reference sequence). The CDR3 nucleotides read TGCGCCAGCAGTGGACAAGCGGGAAAAGGGCGGAATGAGCAGTTCTTC. Translating gives CASSGQAGKGRNEQFF.

The rearrangement uses TRBV24-1 and TRBJ2-6; maybe TRBD1 (5 bases). From germline, CDR1 is KGHDR and CDR2 SFDVKD. The CDR3 loop spans 17 amino acids. Trimming shortened V by 3 bases and J by 0 bases, and 11 bases separated the two germline ends. This CDR3 reads CATSDETRASGANVLTF. The CDR3 coding sequence is TGTGCCACCAGTGATGAAACCAGGGCCTCTGGGGCCAACGTCCTGACTTTC.

This rearrangement joins TRBV28 to TRBJ2-2; D might be TRBD2 (6 bases). Germline lookup yields CDR1 MDHEN and CDR2 SYDVKM. The CDR3 has 14 residues. V lost 6 bases, J lost 2 bases, and 10 bases lay in between. CDR3 DNA sequence: TGTGCCAGCAGACCCGCGGGAAACACCGGGGAGCTGTTTTTT. Protein product: CASRPAGNTGELFF.

V is TRBV10-2 and J is TRBJ2-7; TRBD2 matches 7 bases. CDR3 length: 15 residues. Losses at the gene ends were 6 bases for V and 3 bases for J; bases not matched to a gene: 11. Germline V gene lookup returns CDR1 WSHSY and CDR2 SAAADI. The CDR3 nucleotides read TGCGCCAGCAGCGATCGCGGGGGACTGATCTACGAGCAGTACTTC. Its translation: CASSDRGGLIYEQYF.

The chain employs TRBV5-1 and TRBJ1-1; no clear D gene. V lost 0 bases, J lost 0 bases, and 6 bases lay in between. There are 14 residues in the CDR3. Germline V gene lookup returns CDR1 SGHRS and CDR2 YFSETQ. Here the CDR3 DNA reads TGCGCCAGCAGCTTGGTCGCAGTGAACACTGAAGCTTTCTTT. It codes for CASSLVAVNTEAFF.

A note on this clone: Additional DNA sequences in this sample encode the identical CDR3. This chain connects TRBV24-1 to TRBJ2-7; perhaps TRBD2 as D (5 bases). The V end was cut by 3 bases, the J end by 1 base, with 6 bases between. Germline V gene lookup returns CDR1 KGHDR and CDR2 SFDVKD. This CDR3 contains 13 residues. Here the CDR3 reads CATSDPGSYEQYF. Written as DNA, the CDR3 is TGTGCCACCAGTGATCCGGGATCCTACGAGCAGTACTTC.

The J gene is TRBJ2-7, the V gene TRBV27; possible D gene TRBD2, 6 bases. This CDR3 has 16 amino acids. Between the trimmed V and J ends, which lost 3 bases and 1 base, there was a span of 16 bases. Germline assignment: CDR1 MNHEY and CDR2 SMNVEV (reference sequence). The CDR3 bases are TGTGCCAGCAGTTTTGCTGCGCGGGGTCCATCCTACGAGCAGTACTTC. This translates into CASSFAARGPSYEQYF.

This clone is a singleton in its sample. V gene TRBV4-1 combines with J gene TRBJ1-3; D may be TRBD1 (6 bases). Trimming removed 0 bases at V and 9 bases at J, with 24 bases between. The CDR3 runs to 18 residues. The germline V gene encodes CDR1 MGHRA and CDR2 YSYEKL. CDR3 amino acids: CASSQDYPQGQRIVTIYF. Written as DNA, the CDR3 is TGCGCCAGCAGCCAAGATTACCCCCAGGGGCAAAGGATCGTCACCATATATTTT.

The rearrangement uses TRBV3-1 (or the pseudogene TRBV3-2) and TRBJ1-3; D is undetermined. Germline values: CDR1 LGHDT, CDR2 YNNKEL (reference sequence). V was trimmed by 4 bases and J by 7 bases, leaving 8 bases between them. The CDR3 is 12 residues long. DNA for the CDR3: TGTGCCAGCAGCCTCAAACAGAACACCATATATTTT. This codes for CASSLKQNTIYF.

This chain uses TRBV6-5 with TRBJ2-2; a possible D gene is TRBD2 (6 bases). The CDR3 is made up of 14 amino acids. V was clipped by 0 bases and J by 6 bases, with 8 bases between them. The germline V gene has CDR1 MNHEY and CDR2 SVGAGI. CDR3 sequence (DNA): TGTGCCAGCAGTTACTCGTGGGGGGCCGGGGAGCTGTTTTTT. Encoded protein: CASSYSWGAGELFF.

About this clone itself: The same CDR3 is also encoded by other DNA sequences in this sample. This chain connects TRBV27 to TRBJ2-3, with 8 bases aligning to TRBD2. This CDR3 spans 15 amino acids. CDR1 is MNHEY and CDR2 is SMNVEV in the germline V gene (reference sequence). The V and J ends lost 3 bases and 0 bases, in that order; junction bases with no gene match: 2. CDR3 sequence (DNA): TGTGCCAGCAGTTTCCGGGAGGGTAGCACAGATACGCAGTATTTT. As protein: CASSFREGSTDTQYF.

The chain uses TRBV6-5 and TRBJ2-1; 10 positions match TRBD1. This CDR3 is built from 15 residues. The junction had 9 bases not matched to a gene; V was cut back by 6 bases and J by 7 bases. CDR1 is MNHEY, CDR2 SVGAGI, per germline. The CDR3, as DNA: TGTGCCAGCAGCACGGCGGGGACAGGGGAAAATGAGCAGTTCTTC. This sequence encodes CASSTAGTGENEQFF.

This rearrangement joins TRBV11-3 to TRBJ2-5; D is perhaps TRBD1 (7 bases). The CDR3 covers 15 residues. Germline-derived CDR1 and CDR2 are SGHNT and YENEEA. Trimming removed 5 bases from V and 5 bases from J, with 18 bases in between. CDR3 sequence: CASSLGQVEGETQYF. In DNA form, the CDR3 reads TGTGCCAGCAGCCTCGGACAGGTGGAGGGGGAGACCCAGTACTTC.

The table lists this clone with a few counts. The chain links TRBV2 to TRBJ1-2; D remains unclear. The germline V gene has CDR1 SNHLY and CDR2 FYNNEI. Trimming stripped 5 bases from V and 8 bases from J, with 15 bases between. This CDR3 has 13 residues. This CDR3 is CASSLLESGGYTF. CDR3 in DNA: TGTGCCAGCAGTCTTCTTGAATCGGGGGGCTACACCTTC.

This clone has just one count. The V and J genes are TRBV7-9 and TRBJ2-7; 10 nucleotides line up with TRBD2. The length of the CDR3 is 14 residues. Losses at the gene ends were 7 bases for V and 5 bases for J; bases not matched to a gene: 8. The germline V gene encodes CDR1 SEHNR and CDR2 FQNEAQ (reference sequence). This CDR3 reads CASNLAGVINEQYF. The CDR3 DNA is TGTGCCAGCAACCTAGCGGGAGTGATAAACGAGCAGTACTTC.

V is TRBV28 and J is TRBJ1-2; TRBD1 is a possible D gene (5 bases). This CDR3 has 13 amino acids. V lost 3 bases, J lost 8 bases, and 13 bases lay in between. Germline CDR1 and CDR2: MDHEN and SYDVKM. CDR3 sequence: CASSLEWGGGYTF. CDR3 DNA sequence: TGTGCCAGCAGTTTGGAGTGGGGCGGCGGCTACACCTTC.

The chain uses TRBV3-1 (or the pseudogene TRBV3-2) and TRBJ1-1, with D tentatively TRBD1 (6 bases). In germline, CDR1 is LGHDT, CDR2 YNNKEL (reference sequence). This CDR3 comprises 17 residues. V shed 0 bases and J shed 4 bases, with 18 bases lying between them. CDR3 sequence (DNA): TGTGCCAGCAGCCAAGATTTTGCCGGGGGCGGGAGCACTGAAGCTTTCTTT. Protein product: CASSQDFAGGGSTEAFF.

This clone was seen only once. This rearrangement joins TRBV5-6 to TRBJ1-5, with D possibly TRBD1 on 6 matching bases. The CDR3 covers 17 residues. Per the germline V gene, CDR1 is SGHDT and CDR2 is YYEEEE. V lost 1 base to trimming and J lost 0 bases, with 14 bases between them. The CDR3 DNA sequence: TGTGCCAGCAGCTTGTACGGGACACCGTATAGCAATCAGCCCCAGCATTTT. It yields the protein CASSLYGTPYSNQPQHF.

This clone was recorded only once. The chain is built from TRBV7-6 and TRBJ2-1, with D maybe TRBD2 (5 bases). Between the trimmed V and J ends, which lost 5 bases and 8 bases, there was a span of 13 bases. The CDR3 has 13 amino acids. The V gene's germline CDR1 is SGHVS and CDR2 FNYEAQ. Written as DNA, the CDR3 is TGTGCCAGCAGCCCAGGACTGGTCCATGAGCAGTTCTTC. Translation: CASSPGLVHEQFF.

CDR3 loop: CASSYIRGTNEKLFF. CDR3 DNA sequence: TGTGCCAGCAGTTACATAAGGGGTACTAATGAAAAACTGTTTTTT. The V gene is TRBV6-5, the J gene TRBJ1-4; D may be TRBD1 (5 bases). Deletions cut 2 bases from V and 2 bases from J, with 9 bases between. This CDR3 spans 15 amino acids. Per the germline V gene, CDR1 is MNHEY and CDR2 is SVGAGI.

The V and J genes are TRBV30 and TRBJ2-1, with TRBD1 identical over 10 bases. The trim removed 5 bases at V and 7 bases at J, leaving 8 bases unmatched. Germline assignment: CDR1 GTSNPN and CDR2 SVGIG (reference sequence). The CDR3 spans 14 residues. The CDR3: CAWGAGQGSNEQFF. CDR3 nucleotides: TGTGCCTGGGGGGCGGGACAGGGGAGTAATGAGCAGTTCTTC.

The rearrangement uses TRBV15 and TRBJ1-4; D may be TRBD1 (6 bases). The CDR3 contains 14 residues. V was clipped by 0 bases and J by 7 bases, with 9 bases between them. Looked up from germline, CDR1 is LNHNV and CDR2 is YYDKDF (reference sequence). The CDR3 is CATSRDLGGEKLFF. As DNA, the CDR3 is TGTGCCACCAGCAGAGATCTAGGGGGTGAAAAACTGTTTTTT.

The chain recombines TRBV28 with TRBJ2-2, with TRBD2 matching over 11 bases. Trimming at V came to 6 bases and at J to 4 bases, leaving 4 bases not matched to a gene. The CDR3 spans 15 residues. Germline V gene data show CDR1 as MDHEN and CDR2 as SYDVKM. The CDR3 bases are TGTGCCAGCAGGACTAGCGGGGCTGGCACCGGGGAGCTGTTTTTT. It codes for CASRTSGAGTGELFF.

The chain links TRBV29-1 to TRBJ2-1; TRBD1 matches at 10 bases. The CDR3 spans 13 residues. Germline values: CDR1 SQVTM, CDR2 ANQGSEA. V was pared by 7 bases and J by 9 bases, with 9 bases of the junction left unmatched. The CDR3 DNA reads as TGCAGCGCGACAGGGGGCCCTCTTGGTGAGCAGTTCTTC. Its translation is CSATGGPLGEQFF.